These 17 T cell receptor beta chains came from one sample sequenced in a study of beta chain features in type 1 diabetes. Expressed TCRB transcripts were sequenced because the isolated RNA had all been reverse transcribed beforehand. Sequencing used immunoSEQ multiplex PCR; TCRdb keeps in-frame clones, though not all of them. The data contain 120,000 to 150,000 clones, roughly 9.7% of them singletons. The source material was central memory CD4+ T cells from blood. Receptors originate from a middle-aged woman in good health.

The chain carries TRBV7-9 and TRBJ2-3; D is unresolved. Germline CDR1 SEHNR, CDR2 FQNEAQ (reference sequence). V was clipped by 5 bases and J by 0 bases, with 12 bases between them. This CDR3 has 15 residues. CDR3 protein: CASSPGRGSTDTQYF. The CDR3 nucleotides read TGTGCCAGCAGCCCCGGTAGAGGAAGCACAGATACGCAGTATTTT.

This chain uses TRBV13 with TRBJ2-2; D unclear. Germline V lookup: CDR1 PRHDT, CDR2 FYEKMQ (reference sequence). The V end was cut by 3 bases, the J end by 0 bases, with 2 bases between. This CDR3 contains 13 residues. The CDR3 region is CASSFTNTGELFF. The CDR3 coding sequence is TGTGCCAGCAGCTTTACGAACACCGGGGAGCTGTTTTTT.

This clone occurred a few times. V and J are TRBV2 and TRBJ1-1; TRBD1 matches at 7 bases. The CDR3 runs 11 residues. CDR1 is SNHLY and CDR2 is FYNNEI in the germline V gene. The V gene end was trimmed by 5 bases and the J gene end by 12 bases; junction bases not matched to a gene: 6. The CDR3 loop is CASSLGDSTFF. In DNA, the CDR3 is TGTGCCAGCAGTCTAGGGGACAGTACTTTCTTT.

The genes are TRBV5-1 and TRBJ2-5; D gene ambiguous. Germline loops: CDR1 SGHRS, CDR2 YFSETQ. The CDR3 length is 13 residues. Trimming took 6 bases from V and 5 from J, leaving 14 bases between them. CDR3: CASNFLGEETQYF. The CDR3 DNA is TGCGCCAGCAATTTCCTTGGAGAGGAGACCCAGTACTTC.

This chain uses TRBV10-3 with TRBJ2-1, with D maybe TRBD2 (6 bases). CDR1 is ENHRY, CDR2 SYGVKD, per germline. The CDR3 has 14 amino acids. V gave up 8 bases and J gave up 7 bases, with 18 bases separating them. CDR3 nucleotide sequence: TGTGCCATCGCCGCTGTGCGACTAGGGAATGAGCAGTTCTTC. Translation gives CAIAAVRLGNEQFF.

This clone was seen only a few times. The chain is built from TRBV6-6 and TRBJ1-2; D is uncertain. V lost 6 bases, J lost 5 bases, and 19 bases lay in between. The CDR3 has 15 residues. CDR1 MNHNY and CDR2 SVGAGI come from the germline V gene (reference sequence). CDR3 in amino acids: CASSYKEGGDYGYTF. The CDR3 DNA sequence: TGTGCCAGCAGCTACAAAGAGGGTGGGGATTATGGCTACACCTTC.

This clone occurred a few times. CDR3 DNA sequence: TGTGCCACAGCAAAGGGGCCAGGGTATCAGCCCCAGCATTTT. Translation: CATAKGPGYQPQHF. The V call is TRBV2, the J call TRBJ1-5; TRBD1 is a possible D gene (5 bases). The germline V gene has CDR1 SNHLY and CDR2 FYNNEI. Between the trimmed V and J ends, which lost 10 bases and 5 bases, there was a span of 18 bases. This CDR3 contains 14 residues.

The rearrangement links TRBV18 to TRBJ2-7, with 9 bases matching TRBD1. The CDR3 contains 15 residues. J was trimmed by 7 bases and V by 4 bases; bases with no gene match: 11. Germline CDR1 and CDR2: KGHSH and LQKENI. The CDR3 coding sequence is TGTGCCAGCTCACGGGAGACAGGGGGATCTGGAGAGCAGTACTTC. It translates to CASSRETGGSGEQYF. Filled out from reference TRBV18 and TRBJ2-7, the complete variable domain reads NAGVMQNPRHLVRRRGQEARLRCSPMKGHSHVYWYRQLPEEGLKFMVYLQKENIIDESGMPKERFSAEFPKEGPSILRIQQVVRGDSAAYFCASSRETGGSGEQYFGPGTRLTVT.

The V call is TRBV29-1, the J call TRBJ1-2, with TRBD1 matching over 11 bases. V shed 6 bases and J 3 bases; nucleotides not matched to a gene: 9. CDR3 length: 15 residues. Germline lookup yields CDR1 SQVTM and CDR2 ANQGSEA. In DNA, the CDR3 is TGCAGCGTCGGGACAGGGGGTTCTCTAGACTATGGCTACACCTTC. Its translation: CSVGTGGSLDYGYTF.

This clone appeared a few times. V is TRBV7-2 and J is TRBJ2-7; weak D call: TRBD2 (5 bases). The V and J ends lost 5 bases and 7 bases respectively, with 21 bases between them. This CDR3 contains 15 residues. Germline V gene sequence: CDR1 SGHTA, CDR2 FQGNSA. The CDR3 spells CASSPRIGGPGEQYF. Here the CDR3 DNA reads TGTGCCAGCAGCCCCCGGATTGGTGGTCCGGGGGAGCAGTACTTC.

This clone was found a few times. The sample holds other DNA sequences that translate to the same CDR3. This rearrangement joins TRBV7-2 to TRBJ1-1, with TRBD1 matching 7 bases. The CDR3 sequence is 14 residues long. Germline CDR1 reads SGHTA; CDR2 reads FQGNSA. With V trimmed by 2 bases and J by 1 base, 1 base remained unmatched. The CDR3 nucleotides read TGTGCCAGCAGCTTACGGGACAGGAACACTGAAGCTTTCTTT. This gives the protein CASSLRDRNTEAFF. The entire variable domain, with the rest obtained from reference TRBV7-2 and TRBJ1-1, is as follows: GAGVSQSPSNKVTEKGKDVELRCDPISGHTALYWYRQSLGQGLEFLIYFQGNSAPDKSGLPSDRFSAERTGGSVSTLTIQRTQQEDSAVYLCASSLRDRNTEAFFGQGTRLTVV.

There are a few counts of this clone. V usage is TRBV6-1 and J usage is TRBJ2-1; a weak D match, TRBD1 (7 bases). Germline CDR1 MNHNS, CDR2 SASEGT. Trimming shortened V by 1 base and J by 3 bases, and 16 bases separated the two germline ends. The CDR3 runs to 17 residues. DNA of the CDR3: TGTGCCAGCAGTGAAGAACCGCGGGACAGCTTCTACAATGAGCAGTTCTTC. Its translation: CASSEEPRDSFYNEQFF.

This clone was seen only a few times. CDR3 protein: CAISDGTSPTPDTQYF. For the CDR3, the DNA is TGTGCCATCAGTGATGGGACAAGCCCTACCCCAGATACGCAGTATTTT. This chain uses TRBV10-3 with TRBJ2-3; TRBD1 is a possible D gene (6 bases). V shed 3 bases and J shed 4 bases, with 17 bases lying between them. CDR3 length equals 16 residues. From germline, CDR1 is ENHRY and CDR2 SYGVKD.

J is TRBJ2-5 and V is TRBV5-1; TRBD2 matches 11 bases. V shed 1 base, J shed 4 bases, and the junction held 15 bases outside the gene matches. This CDR3 is 19 amino acids long. The germline V gene encodes CDR1 SGHRS and CDR2 YFSETQ. CDR3 in amino acids: CASSLPLDSGGAGGETQYF. CDR3 nucleotide sequence: TGCGCCAGCAGCTTGCCTTTAGATAGCGGGGGGGCCGGAGGAGAGACCCAGTACTTC.

This clone was detected only a few times. The chain uses TRBV5-4 and TRBJ2-3; 8 bases match TRBD1. Trimming removed 2 bases from V and 3 bases from J; junction bases left unmatched: 2. Germline-derived CDR1 and CDR2 are SGHNT and YYREEE (reference sequence). The CDR3 runs 14 residues. CDR3 sequence reads: CASSFRTGTDTQYF. CDR3 sequence (DNA): TGTGCCAGCAGCTTCCGGACAGGGACAGATACGCAGTATTTT.

The sample holds a few counts of this clone. The V gene is TRBV6-5, the J gene TRBJ2-3, with 11 bases aligning to TRBD1. Germline CDR1 is MNHEY and CDR2 is SVGAGI. V was pared by 3 bases and J by 6 bases, with 8 bases of the junction left unmatched. This CDR3 comprises 16 residues. This chain's CDR3 is CASSYRTGGGGDTQYF. DNA of the CDR3: TGTGCCAGCAGTTATAGGACAGGGGGCGGGGGGGATACGCAGTATTTT.

The chain combines TRBV14 with TRBJ1-3; D is ambiguous. The germline V and J ends were trimmed by 1 base and 4 bases, with 11 bases remaining between them. The V gene's germline CDR1 is SGHDN and CDR2 FVKESK. The CDR3 consists of 15 residues. CDR3 protein: CASSQAPSRGNTIYF. CDR3 DNA: TGTGCCAGCAGCCAAGCTCCAAGCCGCGGAAACACCATATATTTT.